What follows are 29 T cell receptor beta chains derived from one specimen sequenced in a study of breast tumors, draining lymph nodes, adjacent tissues. TCRdb passed the multiplex PCR reads through MiXCR, listing each CDR3 protein once. The sample has 200,000 or so distinct CDR3 sequences, around a third seen once. Breast cancer patients provided tissue from their axillary draining lymph nodes. The specimen was axillary lymph node tissue. The receptors derive from a female donor with breast cancer. Some clones in this sample may be carry-over from other donors' samples.

This clonotype was observed a handful of times. The CDR3 spells CASSPRTGGRNTEAFF. The DNA of the CDR3 is TGCGCCAGCAGCCCACGGACAGGGGGCCGGAACACTGAAGCTTTCTTT. This sequence joins TRBV5-1 and TRBJ1-1, with 11 bases that match TRBD1. The CDR3 contains 16 residues. The V and J ends lost 4 bases and 1 base, in that order; junction bases with no gene match: 6. Looked up from germline, CDR1 is SGHRS and CDR2 is YFSETQ.

This clonotype was picked up many times. The gene calls are TRBV12-3 or TRBV12-4 and TRBJ1-5; D is undetermined. The CDR3 consists of 14 residues. Trimming removed 4 bases from V and 3 bases from J, with 10 bases in between. The CDR3: CASSYGSNNQPQHF. CDR3 bases: TGTGCCAGCAGTTACGGATCCAACAATCAGCCCCAGCATTTT.

This rearrangement joins TRBV28 to TRBJ2-7; D ambiguous. The CDR3 is made up of 15 amino acids. CDR1 MDHEN and CDR2 SYDVKM come from the germline V gene. Trimming shortened V by 2 bases and J by 2 bases, and 13 bases separated the two germline ends. The CDR3 sequence is CASSLRSDSPYEQYF. The CDR3 coding sequence is TGTGCCAGCAGTTTAAGGTCAGATTCCCCCTACGAGCAGTACTTC.

V gene TRBV29-1 combines with J gene TRBJ1-6; D may be TRBD1 (5 bases). V lost 4 bases and J 8 bases, leaving 18 bases between the germline ends. The CDR3 sequence is 15 residues long. CDR1 and CDR2 from the germline V gene are SQVTM and ANQGSEA. CDR3: CSVVYYLGEDSPLHF. CDR3 nucleotides: TGCAGCGTTGTTTACTACTTAGGGGAGGATTCACCCCTCCACTTT.

This clonotype was seen many times. The chain uses TRBV6-1 and TRBJ1-5; D unclear. Germline V gene sequence: CDR1 MNHNS, CDR2 SASEGT. Trimming left V 2 bases short and J 7 bases short, with 12 bases between. The length of the CDR3 is 14 residues. The DNA of the CDR3 is TGTGCCAGCAGTGAACGGCCCCAAGTCCAGCCCCAGCATTTT. Its translation is CASSERPQVQPQHF.

This clonotype was seen at least ten times. The V and J genes are TRBV20-1 and TRBJ1-5, with D perhaps TRBD1 (6 bases). Trimming left V 0 bases short and J 7 bases short, with 16 bases between. The germline V gene encodes CDR1 DFQATT and CDR2 SNEGSKA (reference sequence). This CDR3 is 15 amino acids long. The CDR3 region has the DNA TGCAGTGCTAGAGATCAACAGGGAGTTAACCAGCCCCAGCATTTT. As protein: CSARDQQGVNQPQHF.

The chain uses TRBV12-3 or TRBV12-4 and TRBJ1-1; possibly TRBD1 for D (6 bases). This CDR3 is 15 amino acids long. Between the trimmed V and J ends, which lost 6 bases and 1 base, there was a span of 15 bases. The CDR3 is CASSPLTGTNTEAFF. For the CDR3, the DNA is TGTGCCAGCAGCCCCCTGACAGGAACGAACACTGAAGCTTTCTTT.

At least ten counts were recorded for this clonotype. The chain has TRBV4-3 and TRBJ2-7, with 9 positions matching TRBD2. Germline lookup yields CDR1 LGHNA and CDR2 YSLEER. The CDR3 is made up of 15 amino acids. With V trimmed by 1 base and J by 0 bases, 1 base remained unmatched. CDR3 region: CASSQGSGSSYEQYF. The CDR3, as DNA: TGCGCCAGCAGCCAAGGTAGCGGGAGCTCCTACGAGCAGTACTTC.

At least ten counts were recorded for this clonotype. V and J are TRBV20-1 and TRBJ2-3; perhaps TRBD1 as D (5 bases). The germline gives CDR1 DFQATT, CDR2 SNEGSKA (reference sequence). The CDR3 length is 15 residues. The germline V and J ends were trimmed by 6 bases and 1 base, with 17 bases remaining between them. CDR3 amino acids: CSATLTVGGTDTQYF. In DNA, the CDR3 is TGCAGTGCAACCCTGACAGTGGGTGGCACAGATACGCAGTATTTT.

This clonotype was recorded at least ten times. The chain has TRBV14 and TRBJ2-3, with a possible D match to TRBD2 (6 bases). The CDR3 runs 16 residues. V was clipped by 4 bases and J by 3 bases, with 17 bases between them. Germline loops: CDR1 SGHDN, CDR2 FVKESK. Written as DNA, the CDR3 is TGTGCCAGCAGCCGCCTGACCGGGGGAGGTACAGATACGCAGTATTTT. Translating it yields CASSRLTGGGTDTQYF.

The rearrangement joins TRBV20-1 to TRBJ1-1; possibly TRBD1 for D (6 bases). The CDR3 is made up of 17 amino acids. CDR1 is DFQATT and CDR2 is SNEGSKA in the germline V gene (reference sequence). Trimming cost V 1 base and J 2 bases, with 20 bases left between them. CDR3 region: CSARVPIGGGGNTEAFF. In DNA form, the CDR3 reads TGCAGTGCTAGAGTCCCTATTGGGGGGGGCGGAAACACTGAAGCTTTCTTT.

In the case of this clonotype: A much more abundant neighbour one base away suggests this may be a read error. The chain links TRBV19 to TRBJ2-5; 8 positions agree with TRBD2. Germline CDR1 reads LNHDA; CDR2 reads SQIVND (reference sequence). This CDR3 comprises 15 residues. For the CDR3, the DNA is TGTGCCAGTATTATAGGGACCGCGGGAGGAGAGGCCCAGTACTTC. Translating gives CASIIGTAGGEAQYF.

The chain couples TRBV28 to TRBJ2-3; D is unclear. The germline V gene encodes CDR1 MDHEN and CDR2 SYDVKM. V was trimmed by 8 bases and J by 4 bases, leaving 13 bases between them. This CDR3 spans 13 amino acids. CDR3 in DNA: TGTGCCAGCGGAAAAAGTGGGTCAGATACGCAGTATTTT. This gives the protein CASGKSGSDTQYF.

In the case of this clonotype: Given a much more abundant clone one base away, this may be a read error. V and J are TRBV12-3 or TRBV12-4 and TRBJ1-2; D unclear. The length of the CDR3 is 13 residues. The CDR3 DNA follows: TGTGCCAGCGGTTTGGACCGCCGGCGGGGCTACACCTTC. The encoded protein is CASGLDRRRGYTF.

This chain uses TRBV20-1 with TRBJ2-1; 8 nucleotides align to TRBD2. The CDR3 spans 15 residues. Germline V gives CDR1 DFQATT, CDR2 SNEGSKA (reference sequence). V lost 2 bases to trimming and J lost 7 bases; unmatched junction nucleotides: 10. The CDR3 sequence is CSARSLSGRSNEQFF. The CDR3 region has the DNA TGCAGTGCTAGATCCCTCAGCGGGAGAAGTAATGAGCAGTTCTTC.

This clonotype was seen ten or more times. The gene calls are TRBV19 and TRBJ2-2, with 9 bases that match TRBD1. The CDR3 length is 14 residues. The J segment lost 7 bases and the V segment lost 7 bases, leaving 7 bases of the junction unmatched. Germline V gene data show CDR1 as LNHDA and CDR2 as SQIVND (reference sequence). The CDR3 loop reads CASTNRGQNGELFF. CDR3 DNA: TGTGCCAGTACTAACAGGGGGCAAAACGGGGAGCTGTTTTTT. Variable domain in full (rest from reference TRBV19 and TRBJ2-2): DGGITQSPKYLFRKEGQNVTLSCEQNLNHDAMYWYRQDPGQGLRLIYYSQIVNDFQKGDIAEGYSVSREKKESFPLTVTSAQKNPTAFYLCASTNRGQNGELFFGEGSRLTVL.

About this clonotype itself: The DNA is omitted, as the CDR3 cannot be located on it reliably, and the CDR3 follows TCRdb's listing. CDR3: CSVEKVCASSPTGRVETQYF. The V gene is TRBV29-1, the J gene TRBJ2-5; the DNA was not compared with TRBD1, the D call given in the table. The CDR3 is 20 amino acids in total, end residues counted. From germline, CDR1 is SQVTM and CDR2 ANQGSEA.

The rearrangement joins TRBV15 to TRBJ1-2; D is uncertain. V lost 1 base and J lost 5, with 11 bases in between. Germline loops: CDR1 LNHNV, CDR2 YYDKDF (reference sequence). The CDR3 covers 14 residues. The CDR3: CATSRGRSDYGYTF. The CDR3 nucleotides are TGTGCCACCAGCAGAGGTCGATCCGATTATGGCTACACCTTC.

This clonotype turned up a few times. The genes are TRBV15 and TRBJ1-1, with TRBD1 as a possible D gene (5 bases). The CDR3 is 13 amino acids. Germline loops: CDR1 LNHNV, CDR2 YYDKDF (reference sequence). V lost 0 bases and J 9 bases, leaving 11 bases between the germline ends. The CDR3: CATSRDRGRKAFF. CDR3 coding DNA: TGTGCCACCAGCAGAGATAGGGGCAGGAAAGCTTTCTTT.

This clonotype was seen a handful of times. This may come from a read error, since a much larger clone is one base off. This sequence joins TRBV7-9 and TRBJ2-5; a possible D gene is TRBD2 (7 bases). CDR1 SEHNR and CDR2 FQNEAQ come from the germline V gene (reference sequence). The CDR3 contains 15 residues. CDR3 coding DNA: TGTGCCAGCAGCTGGGGCGGAGGGGGAGGGGAGACCCAGCACTTC. Protein: CASSWGGGGGETQHF.

This clonotype appeared once. This CDR3 is CASSAGTGAGELFF. DNA of the CDR3: TGCGCCAGCAGCGCCGGGACAGGGGCCGGGGAGCTGTTTTTT. The V and J genes are TRBV5-1 and TRBJ2-2; 10 nucleotides match TRBD1. Germline V gene lookup returns CDR1 SGHRS and CDR2 YFSETQ. This CDR3 region has 14 residues. V shed 4 bases and J 6 bases; nucleotides not matched to a gene: 3.

The chain combines TRBV28 with TRBJ1-2; TRBD1 is a possible D gene (6 bases). Trimming removed 10 bases at V and 3 bases at J, with 15 bases between. Looked up from germline, CDR1 is MDHEN and CDR2 is SYDVKM. The CDR3 has 13 amino acids. The CDR3 DNA reads TGTGCCATCACCCAGGGGCTCGACTATGGCTACACCTTC. Translated: CAITQGLDYGYTF.

Worth noting for this clonotype: At one boundary the junction diverges from the germline segment, which might be a read error. The V call is TRBV20-1, the J call TRBJ2-1; D is undetermined. CDR1 is DFQATT, CDR2 SNEGSKA, per germline (reference sequence). The CDR3 sequence is 14 residues long. DNA of the CDR3: TGCAGTGCTAGAGATGCGAGCCCCTACACTGAGCAGTTCTTC. Translation: CSARDASPYTEQFF.

This clonotype was counted ten times or more. This chain connects TRBV5-6 to TRBJ2-2; 12 nucleotides agree with TRBD1. The length of the CDR3 is 17 residues. The germline CDR1 and CDR2 sequences are SGHDT and YYEEEE. V lost 4 bases and J lost 0; bases outside the gene matches: 4. CDR3 in amino acids: CASSPGTGGANTGELFF. In nucleotides, the CDR3 is TGTGCCAGCAGCCCGGGGACAGGGGGCGCGAACACCGGGGAGCTGTTTTTT. The full variable domain, in which reference TRBV5-6 and TRBJ2-2 provide the parts outside the CDR3, is DAGVTQSPTHLIKTRGQQVTLRCSPKSGHDTVSWYQQALGQGPQFIFQYYEEEERQRGNFPDRFSGHQFPNYSSELNVNALLLGDSALYLCASSPGTGGANTGELFFGEGSRLTVL.

Comments on this clonotype: One base away lies a much larger clone, so this may be a sequencing read error. V usage is TRBV20-1 and J usage is TRBJ2-7, with 7 bases fitting TRBD1. Germline V gene data show CDR1 as DFQATT and CDR2 as SNEGSKA (reference sequence). With 1 base clipped from V and 2 bases from J, the junction kept 8 bases outside the gene matches. CDR3 length: 15 residues. The CDR3 reads CSARVGQVLAYEQYF. The CDR3 coding sequence is TGCAGTGCTAGAGTAGGACAGGTGCTAGCCTACGAGCAGTACTTC.

This clonotype turned up a few times. The V call is TRBV7-2, the J call TRBJ1-4; D possibly corresponds to TRBD1 (5 bases). With 1 base removed from V and 14 bases from J, the gap between germline ends came to 11 bases. Germline lookup yields CDR1 SGHTA and CDR2 FQGNSA. This CDR3 comprises 12 residues. As DNA, the CDR3 is TGTGCCAGCAGCTTAGGTGGGACCCGTCTGTTTTTT. It yields the protein CASSLGGTRLFF.

There are many counts of this clonotype. The V and J genes are TRBV3-1 and TRBJ1-3, with D perhaps TRBD1 (6 bases). The CDR3 consists of 14 residues. CDR1 and CDR2 (germline): LGHDT, YNNKEL (reference sequence). With 3 bases removed from V and 4 bases from J, the gap between germline ends came to 10 bases. In DNA, the CDR3 is TGTGCCAGCAGCCAGACAGGAGGAGGAAACACCATATATTTT. Protein: CASSQTGGGNTIYF. The full variable domain, its missing parts supplied by reference TRBV3-1 and TRBJ1-3, is DTAVSQTPKYLVTQMGNDKSIKCEQNLGHDTMYWYKQDSKKFLKIMFSYNNKELIINETVPNRFSPKSPDKAHLNLHINSLELGDSAVYFCASSQTGGGNTIYFGEGSWLTVV.

This clonotype showed up many times. The V call is TRBV5-1, the J call TRBJ1-2; no firm D call. V was cut by 4 bases and J by 5 bases, with 12 bases left in between. The length of the CDR3 is 13 residues. Germline CDR1 and CDR2: SGHRS and YFSETQ. CDR3 coding DNA: TGCGCCAGCAGCCCGGACCGACTATATGGCTACACCTTC. This encodes CASSPDRLYGYTF.

The chain carries TRBV7-2 and TRBJ1-2; D gene ambiguous. This CDR3 is 15 amino acids long. Between the trimmed V and J ends, which lost 5 bases and 2 bases, there was a span of 15 bases. Germline V gives CDR1 SGHTA, CDR2 FQGNSA. CDR3 loop: CASSPRVGGNYGYTF. CDR3 nucleotide sequence: TGTGCCAGCAGCCCGCGGGTGGGAGGGAACTATGGCTACACCTTC.